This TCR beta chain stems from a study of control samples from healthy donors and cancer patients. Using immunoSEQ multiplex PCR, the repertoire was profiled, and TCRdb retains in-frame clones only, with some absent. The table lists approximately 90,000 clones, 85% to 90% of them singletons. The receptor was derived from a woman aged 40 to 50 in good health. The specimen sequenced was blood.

Here the CDR3 DNA reads TGCAGTGCTAGAGATGAGCCTGAGCAGTTCTTC. This sequence encodes CSARDEPEQFF. This chain joins TRBV20-1 and TRBJ2-1; D not certain. The germline gives CDR1 DFQATT, CDR2 SNEGSKA (reference sequence). Trimming cost V 0 bases and J 9 bases, with 6 bases left between them. The CDR3 contains 11 residues.